This TCR beta chain was observed in a study of blood T cells in healthy people across ages. The germline V gene encodes CDR1 MGHRA and CDR2 YSYEKL. Deletions cut 1 base from V and 2 bases from J, with 11 bases between. The CDR3 covers 15 residues. Together with a sample-barcoded 5' primer, a J-beta primer mix was included in a second PCR lasting about 7 to 12 cycles. Each CDR3 protein gets one entry after TCRdb re-called the 5' RACE reads with MiXCR. The sample consists of approximately 1.5 million distinct CDR3 sequences, roughly 32% of them appearing once. All donors came from Russia, were Caucasian and healthy, and spanned ages 6 to 90.

The receptor was isolated from a woman younger than 45 in good health. The rearrangement uses TRBV4-1 and TRBJ1-2, with D unclear. The sequencing input was blood. Here the CDR3 reads CASSQGEGFNYGYTF. As DNA, the CDR3 is TGCGCCAGCAGCCAAGGAGAGGGTTTCAACTATGGCTACACCTTC.